This T cell receptor (beta chain) was captured by sequencing in a study of cytomegalovirus exposure and HLA in healthy donors. Study in general: The roughly 120 validation repertoires, a later analysis reported, used the same platform as the 600 to 700 first-cohort repertoires.

Concerning this clone itself: The antigen is unknown.

The CDR3 contains 15 residues. With V trimmed by 7 bases and J by 6 bases, 11 bases remained unmatched. Germline V gives CDR1 MDHEN, CDR2 SYDVKM. The donors were part of the validation cohort, which consisted of some 120 subjects and was separate from the first cohort of 666 subjects. Study findings and constraints: It was confirmed in vitro that a few of the CMV-associated chains were specific for CMV antigens. High sensitivity and specificity were reportedly achieved when the classifier diagnosed cytomegalovirus status.

Profiling relied on immunoSEQ multiplex PCR, and the TCRdb table lists in-frame clones only, not all of them. The sample contains around 52,000 clones, around 90% of which appear only once. This chain joins TRBV28 and TRBJ2-2, with 7 bases matching TRBD2. The sequence was obtained from a woman in her twenties or thirties in good health and CMV-seronegative. The sequencing input was PBMCs. CDR3 loop: CASTLGGGRAGELFF. The CDR3 DNA is TGTGCCAGCACCTTAGGAGGCGGGAGAGCCGGGGAGCTGTTTTTT.